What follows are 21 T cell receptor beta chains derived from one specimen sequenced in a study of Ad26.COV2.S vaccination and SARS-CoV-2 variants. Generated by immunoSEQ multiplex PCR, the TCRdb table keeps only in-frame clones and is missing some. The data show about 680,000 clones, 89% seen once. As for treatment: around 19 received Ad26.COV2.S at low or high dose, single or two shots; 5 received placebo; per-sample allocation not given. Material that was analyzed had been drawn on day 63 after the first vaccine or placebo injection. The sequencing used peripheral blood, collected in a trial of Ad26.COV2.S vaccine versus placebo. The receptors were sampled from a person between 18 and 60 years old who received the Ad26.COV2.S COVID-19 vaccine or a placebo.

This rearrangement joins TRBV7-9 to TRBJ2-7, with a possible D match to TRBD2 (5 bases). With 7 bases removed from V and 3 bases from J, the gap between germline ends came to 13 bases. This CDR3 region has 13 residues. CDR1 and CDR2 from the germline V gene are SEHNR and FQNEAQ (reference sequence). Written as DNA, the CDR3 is TGTGCCAGCACAGGAGGTCCTCTCTACGAGCAGTACTTC. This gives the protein CASTGGPLYEQYF.

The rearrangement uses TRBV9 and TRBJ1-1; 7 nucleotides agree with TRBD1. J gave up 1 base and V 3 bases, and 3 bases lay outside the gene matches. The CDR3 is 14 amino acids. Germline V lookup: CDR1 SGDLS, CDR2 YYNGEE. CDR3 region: CASSEGQQNTEAFF. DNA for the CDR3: TGTGCCAGCAGCGAGGGACAGCAGAACACTGAAGCTTTCTTT.

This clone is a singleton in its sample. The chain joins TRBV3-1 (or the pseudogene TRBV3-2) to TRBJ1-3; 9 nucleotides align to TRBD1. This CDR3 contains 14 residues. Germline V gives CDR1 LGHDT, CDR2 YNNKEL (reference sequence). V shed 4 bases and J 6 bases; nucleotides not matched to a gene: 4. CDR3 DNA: TGTGCCAGCAGCCCGACAGGGGGAGAAAACACCATATATTTT. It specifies CASSPTGGENTIYF.

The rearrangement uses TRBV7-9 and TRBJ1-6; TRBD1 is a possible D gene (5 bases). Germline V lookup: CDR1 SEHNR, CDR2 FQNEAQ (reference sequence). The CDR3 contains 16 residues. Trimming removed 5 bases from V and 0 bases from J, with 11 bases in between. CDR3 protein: CASSPTVSSYNSPLHF. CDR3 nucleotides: TGTGCCAGCAGCCCGACAGTGAGCTCCTATAATTCACCCCTCCACTTT.

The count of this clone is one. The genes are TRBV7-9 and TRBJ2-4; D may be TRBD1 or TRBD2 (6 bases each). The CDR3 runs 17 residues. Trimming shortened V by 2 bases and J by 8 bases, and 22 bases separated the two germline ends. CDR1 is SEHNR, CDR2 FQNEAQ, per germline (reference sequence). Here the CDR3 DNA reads TGTGCCAGCAGCTTATGGGGGCCGGGGGCGGCAGGGGACATTCAGTACTTC. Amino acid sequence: CASSLWGPGAAGDIQYF. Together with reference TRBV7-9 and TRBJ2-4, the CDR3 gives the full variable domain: DTGVSQNPRHKITKRGQNVTFRCDPISEHNRLYWYRQTLGQGPEFLTYFQNEAQLEKSRLLSDRFSAERPKGSFSTLEIQRTEQGDSAMYLCASSLWGPGAAGDIQYFGAGTRLSVL.

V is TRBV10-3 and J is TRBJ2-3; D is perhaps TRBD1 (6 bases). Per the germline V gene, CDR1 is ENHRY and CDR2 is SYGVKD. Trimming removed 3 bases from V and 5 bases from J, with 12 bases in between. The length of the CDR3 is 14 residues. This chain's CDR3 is CAISDRGLVDTQYF. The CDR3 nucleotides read TGTGCCATCAGTGACAGGGGTTTAGTAGATACGCAGTATTTT.

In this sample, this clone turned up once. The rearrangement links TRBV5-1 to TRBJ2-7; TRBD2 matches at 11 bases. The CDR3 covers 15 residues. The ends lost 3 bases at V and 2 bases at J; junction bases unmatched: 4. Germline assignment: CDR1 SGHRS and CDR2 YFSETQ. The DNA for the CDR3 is TGCGCCAGCAGCTCCACTAGCGGGAGCCCCTACGAGCAGTACTTC. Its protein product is CASSSTSGSPYEQYF.

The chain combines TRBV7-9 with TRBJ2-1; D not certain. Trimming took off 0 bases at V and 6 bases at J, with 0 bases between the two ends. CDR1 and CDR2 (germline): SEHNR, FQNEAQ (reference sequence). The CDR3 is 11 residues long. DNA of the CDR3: TGTGCCAGCAGCTTAGCCAATGAGCAGTTCTTC. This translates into CASSLANEQFF. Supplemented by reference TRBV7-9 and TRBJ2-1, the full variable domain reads DTGVSQNPRHKITKRGQNVTFRCDPISEHNRLYWYRQTLGQGPEFLTYFQNEAQLEKSRLLSDRFSAERPKGSFSTLEIQRTEQGDSAMYLCASSLANEQFFGPGTRLTVL.

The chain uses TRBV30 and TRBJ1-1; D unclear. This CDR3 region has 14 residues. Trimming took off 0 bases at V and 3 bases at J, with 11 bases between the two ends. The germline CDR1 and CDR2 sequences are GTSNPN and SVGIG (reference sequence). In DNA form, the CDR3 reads TGTGCCTGGAGTGTAGATAACCGAGACACTGAAGCTTTCTTT. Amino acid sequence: CAWSVDNRDTEAFF.

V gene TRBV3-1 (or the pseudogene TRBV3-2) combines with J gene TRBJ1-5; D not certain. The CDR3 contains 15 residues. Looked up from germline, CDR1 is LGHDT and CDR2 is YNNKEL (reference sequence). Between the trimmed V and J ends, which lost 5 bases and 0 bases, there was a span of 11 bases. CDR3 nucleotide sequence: TGTGCCAGCAGCTACGGACGGAATAGCAATCAGCCCCAGCATTTT. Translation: CASSYGRNSNQPQHF.

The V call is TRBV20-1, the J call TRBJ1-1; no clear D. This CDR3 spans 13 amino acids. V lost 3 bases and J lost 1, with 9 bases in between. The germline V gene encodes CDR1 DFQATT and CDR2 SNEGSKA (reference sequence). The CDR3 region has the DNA TGCAGTGCTAGTAGCCAGCCGAACACTGAAGCTTTCTTT. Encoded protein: CSASSQPNTEAFF.

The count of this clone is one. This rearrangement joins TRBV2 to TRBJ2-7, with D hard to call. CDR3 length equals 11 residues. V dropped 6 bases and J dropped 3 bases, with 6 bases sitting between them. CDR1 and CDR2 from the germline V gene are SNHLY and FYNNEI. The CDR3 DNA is TGTGCCAGCAGCGGATTCTACGAGCAGTACTTC. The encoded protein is CASSGFYEQYF.

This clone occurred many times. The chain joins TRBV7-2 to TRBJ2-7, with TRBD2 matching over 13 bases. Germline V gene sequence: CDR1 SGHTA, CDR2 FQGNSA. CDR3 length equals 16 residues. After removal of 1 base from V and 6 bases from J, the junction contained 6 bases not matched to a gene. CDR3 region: CASSLEAGLAGREQYF. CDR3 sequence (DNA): TGTGCCAGCAGCTTAGAGGCGGGACTAGCGGGACGCGAGCAGTACTTC.

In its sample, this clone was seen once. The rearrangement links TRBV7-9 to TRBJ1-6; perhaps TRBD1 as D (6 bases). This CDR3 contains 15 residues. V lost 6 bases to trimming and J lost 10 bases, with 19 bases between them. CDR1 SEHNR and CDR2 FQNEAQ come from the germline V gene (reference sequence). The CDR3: CASSPGAAGESPLHF. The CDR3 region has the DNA TGTGCCAGCAGTCCCGGCGCGGCAGGGGAATCACCCCTCCACTTT.

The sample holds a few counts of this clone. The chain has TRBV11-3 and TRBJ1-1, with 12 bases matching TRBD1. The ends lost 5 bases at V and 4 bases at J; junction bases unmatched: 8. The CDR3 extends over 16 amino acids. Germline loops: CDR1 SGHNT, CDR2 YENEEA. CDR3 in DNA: TGTGCCAGCAGCCCGGGGACAGGGGGCCCAGGCACTGAAGCTTTCTTT. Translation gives CASSPGTGGPGTEAFF.

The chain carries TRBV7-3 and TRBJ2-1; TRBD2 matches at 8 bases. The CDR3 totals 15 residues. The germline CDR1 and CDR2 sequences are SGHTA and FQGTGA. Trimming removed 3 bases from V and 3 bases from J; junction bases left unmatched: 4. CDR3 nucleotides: TGTGCCAGCAGCTTGGCGGGGGGCCACTACAATGAGCAGTTCTTC. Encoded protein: CASSLAGGHYNEQFF.

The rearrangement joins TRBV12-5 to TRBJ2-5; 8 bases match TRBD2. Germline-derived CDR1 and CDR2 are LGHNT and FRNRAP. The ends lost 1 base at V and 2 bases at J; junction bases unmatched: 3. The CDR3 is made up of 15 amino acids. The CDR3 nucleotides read TGTGCTAGTGGTTTGGGGATAGCGGGACAAGAGACCCAGTACTTC. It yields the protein CASGLGIAGQETQYF.

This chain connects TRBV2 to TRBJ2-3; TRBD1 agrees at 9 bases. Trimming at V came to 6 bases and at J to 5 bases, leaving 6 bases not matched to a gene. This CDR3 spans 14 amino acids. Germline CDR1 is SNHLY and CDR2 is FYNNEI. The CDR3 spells CASSLQGAEDTQYF. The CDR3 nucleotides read TGTGCCAGCAGCTTACAGGGGGCAGAAGATACGCAGTATTTT.

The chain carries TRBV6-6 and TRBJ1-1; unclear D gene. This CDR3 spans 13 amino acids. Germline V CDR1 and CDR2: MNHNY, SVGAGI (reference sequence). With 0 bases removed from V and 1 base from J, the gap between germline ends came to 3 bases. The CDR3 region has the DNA TGTGCCAGCAGTTACTCACAGAACACTGAAGCTTTCTTT. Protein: CASSYSQNTEAFF.

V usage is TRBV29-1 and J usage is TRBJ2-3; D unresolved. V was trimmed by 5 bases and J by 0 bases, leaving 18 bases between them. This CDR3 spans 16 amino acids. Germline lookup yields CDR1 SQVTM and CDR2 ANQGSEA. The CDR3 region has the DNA TGCAGCGTTTGGGGTCCCGACGGCTCTAGCACAGATACGCAGTATTTT. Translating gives CSVWGPDGSSTDTQYF.

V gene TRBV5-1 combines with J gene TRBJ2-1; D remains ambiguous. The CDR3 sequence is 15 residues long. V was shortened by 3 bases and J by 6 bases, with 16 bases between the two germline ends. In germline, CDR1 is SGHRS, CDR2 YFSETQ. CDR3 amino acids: CASSSMSPWGNEQFF. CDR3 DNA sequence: TGCGCCAGCAGCTCCATGAGTCCGTGGGGCAATGAGCAGTTCTTC.